The clone carrying this TCR beta chain was recorded at least ten times. The template was RNA from unsorted bulk tissue. The normal lung tissue was taken more than 3 cm from the tumor edge. Newly diagnosed lung cancer patients had thoracic surgery in China, August–November 2014, without prior chemotherapy. A modified ARM-PCR protocol with three rounds of nested PCR amplified TCRbeta. From the multiplex PCR reads, TCRdb called clonotypes with MiXCR, one entry per CDR3 protein. The profile shows 60,000 to 80,000 distinct CDR3 sequences, about two thirds of them singletons. This sample is drawn from a study of tumor and adjacent non-tumor tissue in lung cancer. The CDR3 spans 16 residues. J lost 4 bases, V lost 3 bases, and 15 bases had no gene match. The germline V gene encodes CDR1 DFQATT and CDR2 SNEGSKA (reference sequence).

Sequencing input: distant non-tumor lung tissue. The sequence was collected from a woman between 45 and 60 years old with non-small cell lung cancer. V is TRBV20-1 and J is TRBJ2-7; 7 positions match TRBD2. The CDR3 sequence is CSARDGSGGRSYEQYF. CDR3 DNA sequence: TGCAGTGCTAGGGATGGGAGTGGCGGGAGATCGTACGAGCAGTACTTC.